The 21 T cell receptor beta chains in this list originate from one sample, sequenced in a study of blood T cells in healthy people across ages. A J-beta primer mix and a sample-barcoded 5' primer were used in a second PCR of roughly 7 to 12 cycles. TCRdb independently ran MiXCR on the 5' RACE reads; one entry per CDR3 protein. The sample has around 1,500,000 distinct CDR3 sequences, approximately 28% seen once. The specimen sequenced was blood. The receptors here all came from a woman aged 25 to 39 in good health.

This clonotype was picked up a small number of times. The chain links TRBV12-3 or TRBV12-4 to TRBJ2-7; 8 bases are a match to TRBD2. This CDR3 is built from 14 residues. The V gene end was trimmed by 4 bases and the J gene end by 6 bases; junction bases not matched to a gene: 8. The CDR3 DNA reads as TGTGCCAGCAGTTACCTAAGCGGGAGTGGCGAGCAGTACTTC. Amino acid sequence: CASSYLSGSGEQYF.

J is TRBJ2-7 and V is TRBV28, with 7 nucleotides matching TRBD1. The CDR3 totals 17 residues. From germline, CDR1 is MDHEN and CDR2 SYDVKM. V was clipped by 3 bases and J by 1 base; unmatched bases: 12. The CDR3 spells CASSLSLDRPVSYEQYF. The DNA for the CDR3 is TGTGCCAGCAGTTTGTCACTGGACAGGCCCGTTTCCTACGAGCAGTACTTC.

This clonotype was seen repeatedly, ten times or more. The rearrangement joins TRBV5-1 to TRBJ2-7; 8 positions match TRBD1. There are 12 residues in the CDR3. V was pared by 4 bases and J by 8 bases, with 5 bases of the junction left unmatched. Per the germline V gene, CDR1 is SGHRS and CDR2 is YFSETQ. CDR3 DNA: TGCGCCAGCAGCAATGACAGGGGACAGCAGTACTTC. Its protein is CASSNDRGQQYF.

This clonotype was seen a handful of times. A read error may produce the germline difference seen at one junction end. The chain recombines TRBV12-3 or TRBV12-4 with TRBJ2-1; D uncertain. This CDR3 is built from 11 residues. This chain's CDR3 is CANSLSNEQFF. Here the CDR3 DNA reads TGTGCCAACAGTTTATCGAATGAGCAGTTCTTC.

V gene TRBV4-1 combines with J gene TRBJ1-2, with a tentative D call TRBD1 (5 bases). Trimming cost V 3 bases and J 4 bases, with 15 bases left between them. The CDR3 sequence is 15 residues long. The germline V gene encodes CDR1 MGHRA and CDR2 YSYEKL. The CDR3 nucleotides are TGCGCCAGCAGCCATCCCCGGGGGATTTCCTATGGCTACACCTTC. This sequence encodes CASSHPRGISYGYTF.

This chain links TRBV7-2 with TRBJ2-2, with 7 bases matching TRBD2. The CDR3 has 15 amino acids. Germline-derived CDR1 and CDR2 are SGHTA and FQGNSA. The J segment lost 1 base and the V segment lost 7 bases, leaving 6 bases of the junction unmatched. For the CDR3, the DNA is TGTGCCAGCACCCACAGCGGGATGAACACCGGGGAGCTGTTTTTT. This gives the protein CASTHSGMNTGELFF. Drawing the rest from reference TRBV7-2 and TRBJ2-2, the complete variable domain is GAGVSQSPSNKVTEKGKDVELRCDPISGHTALYWYRQSLGQGLEFLIYFQGNSAPDKSGLPSDRFSAERTGGSVSTLTIQRTQQEDSAVYLCASTHSGMNTGELFFGEGSRLTVL.

The chain is built from TRBV5-1 and TRBJ2-4; weak D call: TRBD1 (5 bases). The J call may be faulty, since TRBJ2-7 better matches the DNA end. Germline-derived CDR1 and CDR2 are SGHRS and YFSETQ. This CDR3 has 15 residues. CDR3 amino acids: CASSFMAQAPDEQYF. CDR3 DNA: TGCGCCAGCAGCTTCATGGCACAGGCCCCAGACGAGCAGTACTTC.

In its sample, this clonotype was seen a few times. The chain recombines TRBV5-5 with TRBJ1-4, with 7 bases identical to TRBD1. The CDR3 loop spans 16 amino acids. J gave up 3 bases and V 0 bases, and 5 bases lay outside the gene matches. CDR1 and CDR2 from the germline V gene are SGHKS and YYEKEE (reference sequence). The CDR3 DNA reads TGTGCCAGCAGCTTGGCCTACAGGGGTGCTAATGAAAAACTGTTTTTT. It is translated as CASSLAYRGANEKLFF.

J is TRBJ1-2 and V is TRBV7-6; a possible D gene is TRBD1 (5 bases). The V end was cut by 5 bases, the J end by 4 bases, with 8 bases between. The CDR3 length is 12 residues. Germline lookup yields CDR1 SGHVS and CDR2 FNYEAQ. CDR3 coding DNA: TGTGCCAGCAGCAAGGGGCCCTATGGCTACACCTTC. This codes for CASSKGPYGYTF.

V and J are TRBV12-3 or TRBV12-4 and TRBJ2-1, with no clear D. The V and J ends lost 6 bases and 5 bases respectively, with 8 bases between them. There are 12 residues in the CDR3. This CDR3 is CASRTLNNEQFF. For the CDR3, the DNA is TGTGCCAGCAGGACATTGAACAATGAGCAGTTCTTC.

This clonotype occurred many times. The chain has TRBV20-1 and TRBJ2-7; D is unresolved. V was pared by 3 bases and J by 2 bases, with 14 bases between. The CDR3 consists of 14 residues. Germline V gives CDR1 DFQATT, CDR2 SNEGSKA (reference sequence). CDR3 bases: TGCAGTGCTAGTTATGATTTGGCCCCCTACGAGCAGTACTTC. Translated: CSASYDLAPYEQYF.

This clonotype was seen at least ten times. The genes are TRBV10-3 and TRBJ2-5; TRBD1 agrees at 10 bases. Losses at the gene ends were 6 bases for V and 5 bases for J; bases not matched to a gene: 3. The CDR3 runs 13 residues. The germline gives CDR1 ENHRY, CDR2 SYGVKD. DNA of the CDR3: TGTGCCATCAGGACAGGGGGCTTCGAGACCCAGTACTTC. Protein: CAIRTGGFETQYF.

This clonotype was picked up many times. The chain has TRBV4-2 and TRBJ2-1; possible D gene TRBD1, 5 bases. This CDR3 has 14 residues. Germline loops: CDR1 LGHNA, CDR2 YNFKEQ. Trimming shortened V by 2 bases and J by 10 bases, and 15 bases separated the two germline ends. Written as DNA, the CDR3 is TGTGCCAGCAGCCAAAGGGGTCTGTCGGAGGAGCAGTTCTTC. It codes for CASSQRGLSEEQFF.

The chain combines TRBV12-3 or TRBV12-4 with TRBJ1-1, with D possibly being TRBD1 (5 bases). The CDR3 runs 13 residues. Trimming left V 5 bases short and J 12 bases short, with 19 bases between. The CDR3 protein is CASSPTGLPRTFF. In DNA, the CDR3 is TGTGCCAGCAGTCCCACAGGACTGCCTCGGACTTTCTTT.

The rearrangement joins TRBV7-9 to TRBJ1-2; D is uncertain. CDR1 and CDR2 from the germline V gene are SEHNR and FQNEAQ (reference sequence). The CDR3 length is 13 residues. With 4 bases removed from V and 5 bases from J, the gap between germline ends came to 11 bases. CDR3 sequence: CASSSAAGYGYTF. The CDR3 bases are TGTGCCAGCAGCTCGGCGGCCGGGTATGGCTACACCTTC.

This chain links TRBV6-2 or TRBV6-3 with TRBJ1-5; TRBD1 matches at 8 bases. CDR1 is MNHEY, CDR2 SVGEGT, per germline. Losses at the gene ends were 9 bases for V and 6 bases for J; bases not matched to a gene: 13. The CDR3 is made up of 15 amino acids. The CDR3 here is CASRGQDYRGQPQHF. CDR3 sequence (DNA): TGTGCCAGTAGGGGACAGGACTATCGGGGTCAGCCCCAGCATTTT.

This chain joins TRBV18 and TRBJ2-3, with 12 bases aligning to TRBD2. Germline V gene data show CDR1 as KGHSH and CDR2 as LQKENI. Trimming took 3 bases from V and 1 from J; bases not matched to a gene: 5. The CDR3 is 17 amino acids. The CDR3 coding sequence is TGTGCCAGCTCACCGGATCGACTAGCGGGGGGCACAGATACGCAGTATTTT. It yields the protein CASSPDRLAGGTDTQYF.

This sequence joins TRBV27 and TRBJ2-5; TRBD1 matches 7 bases. The CDR3 length is 14 residues. Germline V gene lookup returns CDR1 MNHEY and CDR2 SMNVEV (reference sequence). With 6 bases clipped from V and 5 bases from J, the junction kept 9 bases outside the gene matches. DNA of the CDR3: TGTGCCAGCAGGCCTCTGGGACAGCCGGAGACCCAGTACTTC. Translating gives CASRPLGQPETQYF.

The V and J genes are TRBV12-3 or TRBV12-4 and TRBJ2-1; tentatively, D is TRBD1 (9 bases). Trimming left V 4 bases short and J 9 bases short, with 25 bases between. The CDR3 consists of 17 residues. The CDR3: CASSSDRGWVSGGEQFF. The CDR3, as DNA: TGTGCCAGCAGTTCGGACAGGGGCTGGGTGAGCGGGGGTGAGCAGTTCTTC.

The sample holds a few counts of this clonotype. V gene TRBV7-9 combines with J gene TRBJ2-7; 7 bases fit TRBD1. CDR1 is SEHNR and CDR2 is FQNEAQ in the germline V gene (reference sequence). The CDR3 consists of 14 residues. The V segment lost 4 bases and the J segment 2 bases; nucleotides outside the gene matches: 5. The CDR3 sequence: CASSSPGQPYEQYF. Written as DNA, the CDR3 is TGTGCCAGCAGCTCCCCGGGACAGCCCTACGAGCAGTACTTC. Variable domain in full (rest from reference TRBV7-9 and TRBJ2-7): DTGVSQNPRHKITKRGQNVTFRCDPISEHNRLYWYRQTLGQGPEFLTYFQNEAQLEKSRLLSDRFSAERPKGSFSTLEIQRTEQGDSAMYLCASSSPGQPYEQYFGPGTRLTVT.

This clonotype was counted between two and nine times. V is TRBV4-1 and J is TRBJ2-3; 15 bases fit TRBD2. The CDR3 length is 19 residues. Germline assignment: CDR1 MGHRA and CDR2 YSYEKL. The V gene end was trimmed by 1 base and the J gene end by 4 bases; junction bases not matched to a gene: 9. CDR3 DNA sequence: TGCGCCAGCAGCCAAGCCCCCCGGACTAGCGGGGGGGCCGCAGATACGCAGTATTTT. Protein sequence: CASSQAPRTSGGAADTQYF.